These T cell receptor beta chains were read from a single sample in a study of T cell responses to AZD1222 COVID-19 vaccine. The data were produced by immunoSEQ multiplex PCR, yet TCRdb's version contains in-frame clones alone and is incomplete. The profile shows 150,000 to 200,000 clones, around 92% of them singletons. The sequences come from peripheral blood, collected 28 days after the second AZD1222 dose. The receptors were gathered from an adult who received the AZD1222 COVID-19 vaccine. Each CDR3 is given with its conserved first and last residue. A D gene is named only where the DNA matches it firmly. Not all rows give a size; the values are once, few, many and, for expanded clones, a class.

abundance	v_gene	j_gene	d_gene	CDR3aa	CDR3nt
NA	TRBV19	TRBJ1-2	NA	CASSIVYRQHNYGYTF	TGTGCCAGTAGTATAGTATATCGGCAGCATAACTATGGCTACACCTTC
NA	TRBV19	TRBJ1-5	NA	CASNRGSFNQPQHF	TGTGCCAGTAATCGTGGCAGTTTCAATCAGCCCCAGCATTTT
NA	TRBV6-4	TRBJ2-3	NA	CASSDSARESDTQYF	TGTGCCAGCAGTGACTCGGCCCGCGAGTCGGATACGCAGTATTTT
NA	TRBV3-1/TRBV3-2	TRBJ1-5	TRBD1	CASSQDAGGWQPQHF	TGTGCCAGCAGCCAAGATGCAGGGGGCTGGCAGCCCCAGCATTTT
NA	TRBV2	TRBJ2-5	NA	CASSARGAIHRQETQYF	TGTGCCAGCAGTGCTAGGGGAGCAATTCACCGGCAAGAGACCCAGTACTTC
once	TRBV9	TRBJ1-2	TRBD1	CASSRDSNREAYGYTF	TGTGCCAGCAGCCGGGACAGCAATAGGGAGGCCTATGGCTACACCTTC
once	TRBV6-5	TRBJ2-7	TRBD1	CASSGQVLYEQYF	TGTGCCAGCAGCGGACAGGTACTCTACGAGCAGTACTTC
NA	TRBV15	TRBJ1-3	TRBD1	CATSRDLGRGNTIYF	TGTGCCACCAGCAGAGATCTGGGCAGGGGGAACACCATATATTTT
NA	TRBV6-2/TRBV6-3	TRBJ1-2	NA	CASSYSGLSNYGYTF	TGTGCCAGCAGTTACTCCGGACTTTCTAACTATGGCTACACCTTC
NA	TRBV11-3	TRBJ2-5	NA	CASSQGETQYF	TGTGCCAGCAGCCAGGGAGAGACCCAGTACTTC
NA	TRBV2	TRBJ1-2	NA	CASSETLGSYGYTF	TGTGCCAGCAGTGAAACCTTGGGATCTTATGGCTACACCTTC
NA	TRBV4-1	TRBJ1-5	NA	CASSHYGQPQHF	TGCGCCAGCAGCCATTATGGTCAGCCCCAGCATTTT
NA	TRBV7-9	TRBJ2-7	NA	CASRRTDYEQYF	TGTGCCAGCAGACGGACAGACTACGAGCAGTACTTC
NA	TRBV12-5	TRBJ1-2	TRBD1	CASGLVLDRPVSRYGYTF	TGTGCTAGTGGTTTGGTACTGGACAGGCCTGTATCCCGATATGGCTACACCTTC
NA	TRBV6-5	TRBJ1-2	NA	CASTPRENYGYTF	TGTGCCAGCACCCCCCGGGAAAACTATGGCTACACCTTC
NA	TRBV18	TRBJ1-5	NA	CASSPEGVQPQHF	TGTGCCAGCTCACCTGAGGGGGTTCAGCCCCAGCATTTT
NA	TRBV7-8	TRBJ1-2	NA	CASSSPPQGDYGYTF	TGTGCCAGCAGCTCCCCTCCACAGGGAGACTATGGCTACACCTTC
NA	TRBV11-2	TRBJ2-7	NA	CASSLAGINEQYF	TGTGCCAGCAGCTTAGCTGGGATCAACGAGCAGTACTTC
NA	TRBV19	TRBJ2-1	TRBD1	CASSTTTGTGVEQFF	TGTGCCAGTAGTACCACAACCGGGACAGGGGTTGAGCAGTTCTTC
once	TRBV2	TRBJ1-6	NA	CASSEGQGRSSPLHF	TGTGCCAGCAGTGAGGGGCAGGGTAGGAGTTCACCCCTCCACTTT
NA	TRBV12-5	TRBJ1-1	TRBD1	CASGLARTGRDTEAFF	TGTGCTAGTGGTTTAGCAAGGACAGGGAGGGACACTGAAGCTTTCTTT
NA	TRBV10-1	TRBJ1-1	NA	CATRDTMDTEAFF	TGCGCCACCAGAGACACCATGGACACTGAAGCTTTCTTT
NA	TRBV28	TRBJ1-4	NA	CASSLFGEKLFF	TGTGCCAGCAGTTTATTCGGCGAAAAACTGTTTTTT
NA	TRBV18	TRBJ2-3	TRBD2	CASSPPTSGGNRDTQYF	TGTGCCAGCTCACCACCGACTAGCGGGGGAAACAGGGATACGCAGTATTTT
NA	TRBV6-5	TRBJ2-1	NA	CASSPRESLYNEQFF	TGTGCCAGCAGTCCAAGGGAATCCCTCTACAATGAGCAGTTCTTC
once	TRBV14	TRBJ2-1	TRBD2	CVSSQGTSGADEQFF	TGTGTCAGCAGCCAAGGGACTAGCGGGGCGGATGAGCAGTTCTTC
once	TRBV7-9	TRBJ2-2	NA	CASRLGVTGELFF	TGTGCCAGCAGACTAGGGGTAACCGGGGAGCTGTTTTTT
NA	TRBV5-4	TRBJ1-1	TRBD1	CASSLRSQGAVTEAFF	TGTGCCAGCAGCTTGCGATCCCAGGGGGCGGTCACTGAAGCTTTCTTT
NA	TRBV5-1	TRBJ2-5	NA	CASSSRRTGNQETQYF	TGCGCCAGCAGCTCCCGTAGGACGGGGAATCAAGAGACCCAGTACTTC
NA	TRBV3-1/TRBV3-2	TRBJ1-2	TRBD1	CASSQTGAPNYGYTF	TGTGCCAGCAGCCAGACAGGGGCACCTAACTATGGCTACACCTTC
NA	TRBV3-1/TRBV3-2	TRBJ2-3	TRBD2	CASRAGTSGRDTQYF	TGTGCCAGCAGAGCTGGGACTAGCGGGCGTGATACGCAGTATTTT